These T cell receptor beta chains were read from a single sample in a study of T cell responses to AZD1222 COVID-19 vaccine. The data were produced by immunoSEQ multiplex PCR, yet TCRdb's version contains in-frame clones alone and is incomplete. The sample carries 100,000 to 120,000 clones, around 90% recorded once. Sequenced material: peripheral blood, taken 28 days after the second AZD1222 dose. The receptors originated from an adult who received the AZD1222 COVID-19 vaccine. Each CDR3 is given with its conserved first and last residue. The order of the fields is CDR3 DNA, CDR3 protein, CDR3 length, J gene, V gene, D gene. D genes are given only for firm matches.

CDR3nt: TGTGCCAGCAGACTTTGGGATAGCAATCAGCCCCAGCATTTT
CDR3aa: CASRLWDSNQPQHF
len: 14
j_gene: TRBJ1-5
v_gene: TRBV27
d_gene: .

CDR3nt: TGTGCCAGTAGTTCCTTCGACGGGGCCAATACGCAGTATTTT
CDR3aa: CASSSFDGANTQYF
len: 14
j_gene: TRBJ2-3
v_gene: TRBV19
d_gene: .

CDR3nt: TGTGCCAGTAGTCCAGCGGCGGGACAGGGGCCCACTGAAGCTTTCTTT
CDR3aa: CASSPAAGQGPTEAFF
len: 16
j_gene: TRBJ1-1
v_gene: TRBV19
d_gene: TRBD1

CDR3nt: TGTGCCAGCAACCATGACAGGGTGTTCCACGAGCAGTACTTC
CDR3aa: CASNHDRVFHEQYF
len: 14
j_gene: TRBJ2-7
v_gene: TRBV28
d_gene: TRBD1

CDR3nt: TGTGCCAGCAGCCAAGCTAACTCAGGGGGCGAGTCCTACACCTTC
CDR3aa: CASSQANSGGESYTF
len: 15
j_gene: TRBJ1-2
v_gene: TRBV3-1/TRBV3-2
d_gene: TRBD1

CDR3nt: TGTGCCAGCAGCGATACTATCAGGAGGGGGGAGCTGTTTTTT
CDR3aa: CASSDTIRRGELFF
len: 14
j_gene: TRBJ2-2
v_gene: TRBV28
d_gene: .

CDR3nt: TGTGCCAGCAGCTTAAGGACAGCAGGCGACGAGCAGTACTTC
CDR3aa: CASSLRTAGDEQYF
len: 14
j_gene: TRBJ2-7
v_gene: TRBV11-3
d_gene: .

CDR3nt: TGTGCCAGCAGCTCGGACAGGGCCACTAATGAAAAACTGTTTTTT
CDR3aa: CASSSDRATNEKLFF
len: 15
j_gene: TRBJ1-4
v_gene: TRBV6-2/TRBV6-3
d_gene: TRBD1

CDR3nt: TGCAGCGTTGACCGACAGGGCTGGGGCTACACCTTC
CDR3aa: CSVDRQGWGYTF
len: 12
j_gene: TRBJ1-2
v_gene: TRBV29-1
d_gene: TRBD1

CDR3nt: TGTGCCAGCAGCCACCCAAACCAACCCTCTGGGGCCAACGTCCTGACTTTC
CDR3aa: CASSHPNQPSGANVLTF
len: 17
j_gene: TRBJ2-6
v_gene: TRBV5-4
d_gene: .

CDR3nt: TGTGCCAGCAGTGATGTGAGTGCGGGACGGCCCCTCTATGGCTACACCTTC
CDR3aa: CASSDVSAGRPLYGYTF
len: 17
j_gene: TRBJ1-2
v_gene: TRBV27
d_gene: .

CDR3nt: TGCGCCAGCAGCTCTCCAGGACTTGGTGGGGCCAACGTCCTGACTTTC
CDR3aa: CASSSPGLGGANVLTF
len: 16
j_gene: TRBJ2-6
v_gene: TRBV4-1
d_gene: .

CDR3nt: TGTGCCAGCAGCCAAGACTCGAACGGGTACGAGCAGTACTTC
CDR3aa: CASSQDSNGYEQYF
len: 14
j_gene: TRBJ2-7
v_gene: TRBV3-1/TRBV3-2
d_gene: .

CDR3nt: TGTGCCAGCAGCCCCGGGCTAGCGGGAGACACAGATACGCAGTATTTT
CDR3aa: CASSPGLAGDTDTQYF
len: 16
j_gene: TRBJ2-3
v_gene: TRBV28
d_gene: TRBD2

CDR3nt: TGCGCCAGCAGTCCTACCACAGGGGTTAGCAATCAGCCCCAGCATTTT
CDR3aa: CASSPTTGVSNQPQHF
len: 16
j_gene: TRBJ1-5
v_gene: TRBV5-1
d_gene: TRBD1

CDR3nt: TGTGCCAGCAGCGAAGGACAGGTCACCGGGGAGCTGTTTTTT
CDR3aa: CASSEGQVTGELFF
len: 14
j_gene: TRBJ2-2
v_gene: TRBV2
d_gene: TRBD1

CDR3nt: TGTGCCAGCAGCTTAGGTCCCTTTCCAGGGACTCCGGGGCGAGGGACCCAGTACTTC
CDR3aa: CASSLGPFPGTPGRGTQYF
len: 19
j_gene: TRBJ2-5
v_gene: TRBV7-9
d_gene: .

CDR3nt: TGTGCCAGCAGTCCCCCGGGGACCAAATTGGCTTTCTTT
CDR3aa: CASSPPGTKLAFF
len: 13
j_gene: TRBJ1-1
v_gene: TRBV27
d_gene: .